This T cell receptor beta chain was documented in a study of naive and memory T cell subsets. General observations from the study: Potentially, T cell activation and differentiation skew this RNA-based measurement.

Trimming left V 4 bases short and J 4 bases short, with 13 bases between. The CDR3 extends over 13 amino acids. Germline V gives CDR1 SQVTM, CDR2 ANQGSEA. The table lists this clonotype with many counts. The antigen remains unidentified. The SP2 primer and nested alpha and beta constant region primers amplified ligated cDNA in four rounds. TCRdb analysed the 5' RACE reads with MiXCR anew, one entry per CDR3 protein. Among tens of thousands of distinct CDR3 sequences, 16% were seen once, and the ten largest hold approximately 2.5%. TCR cDNA received a 3' ligated oligonucleotide that carried a UMI. Adult healthy volunteers gave 2.5 ml peripheral blood for whole-blood RNA. Cells were not sorted; total RNA input targeted roughly 1 to 1000 ng.

This receptor was taken from a female donor in good health. The J gene is TRBJ1-1, the V gene TRBV29-1; a weak D match, TRBD1 (5 bases). The CDR3 spells CSVGGSGRTEAFF. The CDR3 DNA sequence: TGCAGCGTTGGGGGGTCAGGTCGCACTGAAGCTTTCTTT.